This TCR beta chain derives from a study of blood T cell repertoires in COVID-19. Study-level background: PBMCs, B-cell-depleted T cells, or T cells provided the cDNA or gDNA that made up the material.

Germline CDR1 reads LNHNV; CDR2 reads YYDKDF (reference sequence). CDR3 size: 16 residues. Between the trimmed V and J ends, which lost 2 bases and 0 bases, there was a span of 11 bases. TCRdb keeps only in-frame clones here, not all; method: immunoSEQ multiplex PCR. The sample comprises around 260,000 clones, over 75% of which are singletons, and 0.95% to 1.3% rests with the top ten. Recovered Cohort 3 donors showed two negative PCRs, clearance, or symptom resolution. Sequences were obtained from PBMCs or T cells enriched from blood (not recorded which). The clonotype comes from a woman aged 30 to 39 who had recovered from COVID-19. The rearrangement uses TRBV15 and TRBJ2-1; weak D call: TRBD1 (6 bases). CDR3 DNA sequence: TGTGCCACCAGCAGACAGGGGATGAGCTCCTACAATGAGCAGTTCTTC. As protein: CATSRQGMSSYNEQFF.